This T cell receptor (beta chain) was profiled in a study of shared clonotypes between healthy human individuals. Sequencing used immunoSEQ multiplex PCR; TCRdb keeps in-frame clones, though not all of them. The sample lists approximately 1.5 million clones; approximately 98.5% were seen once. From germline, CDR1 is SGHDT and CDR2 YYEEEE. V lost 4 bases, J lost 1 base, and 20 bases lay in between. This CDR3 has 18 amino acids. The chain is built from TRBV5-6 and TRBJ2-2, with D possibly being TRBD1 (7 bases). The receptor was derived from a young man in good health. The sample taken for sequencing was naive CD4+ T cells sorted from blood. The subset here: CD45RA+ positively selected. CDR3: CASSRFAGGLLNTGELFF. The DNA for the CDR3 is TGTGCCAGCAGCCGGTTCGCAGGGGGGCTCTTGAACACCGGGGAGCTGTTTTTT.